This is a list of T cell receptor beta chains from one sample in a study of T-cell reconstitution after alpha-beta-depleted transplantation in children. TCRdb processed the PCR reads anew with MiXCR; each CDR3 protein has one entry. There are almost 500,000 distinct CDR3 sequences in the sample; 10% occur only once, and around 2.2% lies in the top ten. The source was PBMCs, collected before TCRalphabeta/CD19-depleted stem cell transplant. The receptors come from a child aged 2 to 9 with inherited bone marrow failure, due to receive a stem cell transplant. Both conserved end residues are part of each CDR3. D genes are given only for firm matches. Part of the rows lack a size; the others show once, few, many or a class for expanded clones.

CDR3: CASSFDRGWNTEAFF
DNA: TGTGCCAGCAGTTTCGACAGGGGGTGGAACACTGAAGCTTTCTTT
D: TRBD1
V: TRBV6-5
size: many
J: TRBJ1-1

CDR3: CASSMGSGTGELFF
DNA: TGTGCCAGTAGTATGGGATCCGGCACCGGGGAGCTGTTTTTT
D: -
V: TRBV19
size: many
J: TRBJ2-2

CDR3: CASSWGMSGNQPQHF
DNA: TGTGCCAGTAGCTGGGGGATGAGCGGTAATCAGCCCCAGCATTTT
D: -
V: TRBV19
size: few
J: TRBJ1-5

CDR3: CASSPGLNTGELFF
DNA: TGTGCCAGCAGCCCGGGACTGAACACCGGGGAGCTGTTTTTT
D: -
V: TRBV7-9
size: many
J: TRBJ2-2

CDR3: CSVEDLSVAGAAGELFF
DNA: TGCAGCGTTGAAGATCTGTCGGTAGCGGGAGCAGCCGGGGAGCTGTTTTTT
D: TRBD2
V: TRBV29-1
size: many
J: TRBJ2-2

CDR3: CASSKAPTGGDDYGYTF
DNA: TGTGCCAGCAGCAAAGCCCCTACAGGGGGGGACGACTATGGCTACACCTTC
D: -
V: TRBV21-1
size: few
J: TRBJ1-2

CDR3: CSAREIMGGHSNTEAFF
DNA: TGCAGCGCCCGAGAAATAATGGGTGGACACTCGAACACTGAAGCTTTCTTT
D: -
V: TRBV29-1
size: many
J: TRBJ1-1

CDR3: CASSKDGFGQFF
DNA: TGTGCCAGCAGCAAGGATGGGTTCGGGCAGTTCTTC
D: -
V: TRBV11-2
size: few
J: TRBJ2-1

CDR3: CASRPQDTMRHEQYF
DNA: TGTGCCAGCAGACCACAGGACACCATGAGGCACGAGCAGTACTTC
D: -
V: TRBV28
size: many
J: TRBJ2-7

CDR3: CASSQPRAHTGELFF
DNA: TGCGCCAGCAGTCAACCTAGGGCCCACACCGGGGAGCTGTTTTTT
D: -
V: TRBV23-1
size: -
J: TRBJ2-2

CDR3: CSGVLDTGELFF
DNA: TGCAGTGGGGTGCTCGACACCGGGGAGCTGTTTTTT
D: -
V: TRBV20-1
size: -
J: TRBJ2-2

CDR3: CASSLKFRDRDFSGNTIYF
DNA: TGCGCCAGCAGCTTGAAGTTCCGGGACAGGGATTTCTCTGGAAACACCATATATTTT
D: TRBD1
V: TRBV5-1
size: many
J: TRBJ1-3

CDR3: CASSVGPAGVPTYNEQFF
DNA: TGTGCCAGCAGCGTAGGTCCAGCGGGAGTCCCCACCTACAATGAGCAGTTCTTC
D: TRBD2
V: TRBV9
size: many
J: TRBJ2-1

CDR3: CASSQDRGELNTGELFF
DNA: TGTGCCAGCAGCCAAGATAGGGGGGAGTTGAACACCGGGGAGCTGTTTTTT
D: -
V: TRBV3-1
size: many
J: TRBJ2-2

CDR3: CASSLGSLGDTQYF
DNA: TGTGCCAGCAGTTTGGGGAGTTTGGGAGATACGCAGTATTTT
D: -
V: TRBV28
size: many
J: TRBJ2-3

CDR3: CASSSRTGMDTQYF
DNA: TGTGCCAGCAGTTCTCGGACAGGGATGGATACGCAGTATTTT
D: TRBD1
V: TRBV28
size: many
J: TRBJ2-3

CDR3: CASSLVAGGPYNEQFF
DNA: TGCGCCAGCAGCTTGGTTGCAGGGGGCCCCTACAATGAGCAGTTCTTC
D: TRBD1
V: TRBV5-1
size: many
J: TRBJ2-1

CDR3: CAWSVPEDYNEQFF
DNA: TGTGCCTGGAGTGTACCTGAGGACTACAATGAGCAGTTCTTC
D: -
V: TRBV30
size: -
J: TRBJ2-1

CDR3: CASRIRDRGVSSGNTIYF
DNA: TGTGCCAGCAGAATCCGGGACAGGGGAGTCAGCTCTGGAAACACCATATATTTT
D: TRBD1
V: TRBV12-3/TRBV12-4
size: many
J: TRBJ1-3

CDR3: CASSDPATSYEQYF
DNA: TGCGCCAGCAGTGACCCAGCGACCTCCTACGAGCAGTACTTC
D: -
V: TRBV10-2
size: many
J: TRBJ2-7

CDR3: CATSDFGTRPDSGYTF
DNA: TGTGCCACCAGTGATTTCGGGACCAGACCCGACAGTGGCTACACCTTC
D: -
V: TRBV24-1
size: many
J: TRBJ1-2

CDR3: CASSSHPGQGAGEQYF
DNA: TGTGCCAGCAGTTCGCACCCGGGACAGGGGGCGGGGGAGCAGTACTTC
D: TRBD1
V: TRBV28
size: few
J: TRBJ2-7

CDR3: CASSFGLAEIEQFF
DNA: TGTGCCAGCAGCTTCGGCCTAGCGGAGATTGAGCAGTTCTTC
D: TRBD2
V: TRBV7-2
size: many
J: TRBJ2-1

CDR3: CASRLIYRAQAPHEQFF
DNA: TGCGCCAGCAGACTTATTTACAGGGCCCAGGCGCCCCATGAGCAGTTCTTC
D: -
V: TRBV5-1
size: many
J: TRBJ2-1

CDR3: CASSQVGSSYEQYF
DNA: TGCGCCAGCAGCCAAGTAGGCAGTTCCTACGAGCAGTACTTC
D: -
V: TRBV4-3
size: many
J: TRBJ2-7

CDR3: CASSYGGTYEQYF
DNA: TGTGCCAGCAGTTACGGGGGCACCTACGAGCAGTACTTC
D: -
V: TRBV6-5
size: many
J: TRBJ2-7

CDR3: CASSDRYREADTQYF
DNA: TGTGCCAGCAGCGATAGGTACAGGGAGGCAGATACGCAGTATTTT
D: -
V: TRBV7-2
size: -
J: TRBJ2-3

CDR3: CASSLRLAGIYNEQFF
DNA: TGTGCCAGCAGCTTAAGACTAGCGGGGATCTACAATGAGCAGTTCTTC
D: TRBD2
V: TRBV7-2
size: -
J: TRBJ2-1

CDR3: CSAPGGTVGAYEQYF
DNA: TGCAGTGCTCCTGGAGGGACGGTGGGGGCCTACGAGCAGTACTTC
D: -
V: TRBV20-1
size: -
J: TRBJ2-7

CDR3: CASSLGTSGLNEQFF
DNA: TGCGCCAGCAGCTTGGGGACTAGCGGGCTCAATGAGCAGTTCTTC
D: TRBD2
V: TRBV5-1
size: few
J: TRBJ2-1

CDR3: CASSYSGFQQYF
DNA: TGTGCCAGCAGCTACTCCGGGTTCCAACAGTATTTT
D: -
V: TRBV11-2
size: many
J: TRBJ2-3

CDR3: CAANTAGLKTQYF
DNA: TGTGCCGCCAATACGGCGGGATTAAAGACCCAGTACTTC
D: -
V: TRBV24-1
size: many
J: TRBJ2-5

CDR3: CASRDGMGQGARVTGELFF
DNA: TGTGCCAGCAGGGATGGGATGGGACAGGGGGCGAGAGTCACCGGGGAGCTGTTTTTT
D: TRBD1
V: TRBV28
size: -
J: TRBJ2-2

CDR3: CASSEGLEGYTGELFF
DNA: TGTGCCAGCAGCGAGGGTTTGGAGGGGTACACCGGGGAGCTGTTTTTT
D: -
V: TRBV5-6
size: -
J: TRBJ2-2

CDR3: CSARDSGGSAYGYTF
DNA: TGCAGTGCTAGAGATTCAGGGGGCAGCGCCTATGGCTACACCTTC
D: TRBD1
V: TRBV20-1
size: many
J: TRBJ1-2

CDR3: CSARVVGTAAYEQYF
DNA: TGCAGTGCTAGAGTAGTAGGGACAGCGGCCTACGAGCAGTACTTC
D: TRBD1
V: TRBV20-1
size: many
J: TRBJ2-7

CDR3: CSVELAGGSYEQYF
DNA: TGCAGCGTTGAGTTGGCGGGAGGTAGCTACGAGCAGTACTTC
D: TRBD2
V: TRBV29-1
size: many
J: TRBJ2-7

CDR3: CASSVGTGEQFF
DNA: TGTGCCAGCAGCGTAGGAACGGGGGAGCAGTTCTTC
D: -
V: TRBV9
size: many
J: TRBJ2-1

CDR3: CATSRDAHGWNEQFF
DNA: TGTGCCACCAGCAGAGATGCTCATGGGTGGAATGAGCAGTTCTTC
D: -
V: TRBV15
size: many
J: TRBJ2-1

CDR3: CASSLEPTNTEAFF
DNA: TGCGCCAGCAGCTTGGAACCTACGAACACTGAAGCTTTCTTT
D: -
V: TRBV5-1
size: many
J: TRBJ1-1

CDR3: CASSFWTDGFSPLHF
DNA: TGTGCCAGCAGTTTTTGGACAGATGGGTTTTCACCCCTCCACTTT
D: -
V: TRBV12-3/TRBV12-4
size: many
J: TRBJ1-6

CDR3: CASSHRQRPNTEAFF
DNA: TGTGCCAGCAGCCACCGACAGCGCCCGAACACTGAAGCTTTCTTT
D: -
V: TRBV28
size: many
J: TRBJ1-1

CDR3: CASSSQGDQETQYF
DNA: TGTGCCAGCAGCTCCCAAGGGGACCAAGAGACCCAGTACTTC
D: -
V: TRBV11-2
size: many
J: TRBJ2-5

CDR3: CSVVGNTIYF
DNA: TGCAGCGTTGTGGGAAACACCATATATTTT
D: -
V: TRBV29-1
size: many
J: TRBJ1-3

CDR3: CSAERDSSYEQYF
DNA: TGCAGTGCCGAGCGGGACAGCTCCTACGAGCAGTACTTC
D: -
V: TRBV20-1
size: many
J: TRBJ2-7

CDR3: CASSFLPGQVTDTQYF
DNA: TGTGCCAGCAGCTTTCTACCGGGACAGGTCACAGATACGCAGTATTTT
D: TRBD1
V: TRBV5-8
size: many
J: TRBJ2-3

CDR3: CATSDQGGVQETQYF
DNA: TGTGCCACCAGTGATCAAGGCGGGGTCCAAGAGACCCAGTACTTC
D: -
V: TRBV24-1
size: -
J: TRBJ2-5

CDR3: CASSLRLAGTAATGELFF
DNA: TGTGCCAGCAGTTTACGGCTAGCGGGGACAGCTGCCACCGGGGAGCTGTTTTTT
D: TRBD2
V: TRBV12-3/TRBV12-4
size: -
J: TRBJ2-2

CDR3: CAISDLSNEQFF
DNA: TGTGCCATCAGTGACCTTTCCAATGAGCAGTTCTTC
D: -
V: TRBV10-3
size: many
J: TRBJ2-1

CDR3: CASSSPIGHSDIQYF
DNA: TGTGCCAGCAGCTCCCCCATAGGGCACTCGGACATTCAGTACTTC
D: -
V: TRBV7-2
size: many
J: TRBJ2-4

CDR3: CASSPPVGANVLTF
DNA: TGTGCCAGCAGCCCCCCAGTCGGGGCCAACGTCCTGACTTTC
D: -
V: TRBV7-2
size: many
J: TRBJ2-6

CDR3: CASGDGVRNNEQFF
DNA: TGCGCCAGCGGGGACGGTGTACGGAACAATGAGCAGTTCTTC
D: -
V: TRBV4-3
size: many
J: TRBJ2-1

CDR3: CASSLAGTGYGYTF
DNA: TGTGCCAGCAGTTTGGCCGGGACAGGCTATGGCTACACCTTC
D: TRBD1
V: TRBV27
size: many
J: TRBJ1-2

CDR3: CASSQDGPGEETQYF
DNA: TGTGCCAGCAGCCAAGATGGGCCGGGGGAGGAGACCCAGTACTTC
D: -
V: TRBV4-2
size: many
J: TRBJ2-5

CDR3: CSVVGWDNTGELFF
DNA: TGCAGCGTTGTTGGTTGGGATAACACCGGGGAGCTGTTTTTT
D: -
V: TRBV29-1
size: few
J: TRBJ2-2

CDR3: CSVEDAENGVGDTQYF
DNA: TGCAGCGTTGAAGATGCGGAGAACGGGGTTGGAGATACGCAGTATTTT
D: -
V: TRBV29-1
size: many
J: TRBJ2-3